This T cell receptor beta chain was found in a study of T cell repertoires in cytomegalovirus infection. This clonotype was recorded at least ten times. TCRdb passed the reads through MiXCR, listing each CDR3 protein once. The data show roughly 240,000 distinct CDR3 sequences, around 6.2% seen once. The V gene end was trimmed by 9 bases and the J gene end by 7 bases; junction bases not matched to a gene: 11. CDR3 length: 14 amino acids. In germline, CDR1 is SGHDT, CDR2 YYEEEE. This clonotype was sampled from a human donor in good health (CMV status not recorded). Some clones in this sample may be carry-over from other donors' samples. The chain employs TRBV5-6 and TRBJ1-2, with TRBD1 matching over 11 bases. What was sequenced was PBMCs. CDR3: CATAEADRGPGYTF. The CDR3 region has the DNA TGTGCCACCGCCGAGGCGGACAGGGGGCCTGGCTACACCTTC.